This T cell receptor beta chain was sequenced during a study of regulatory T cells in long-lasting Graves disease. Across the study: Graves' patients diagnosed newly had used antithyroid drugs under 3 months. General study points: Accuracy was possibly reduced by small sample size.

The CDR3 spans 13 residues. V lost 4 bases and J 1 base, leaving 6 bases between the germline ends. Germline values: CDR1 MNHEY, CDR2 SVGAGI. Time point in this sample: newly diagnosed GD, antithyroid drugs for less than 3 months. Isolated PBMC RNA provided the starting material for the TCR library. This clonotype was seen just once. Its antigen is unidentified. A far larger clone is one base from this, pointing to a likely read error. HTBI primers from iRepertoire and Arm-PCR of CDR3 regions yielded the TCR beta libraries. TCRdb analysed the multiplex PCR reads with MiXCR anew, one entry per CDR3 protein. Of more than 350,000 distinct CDR3 sequences in the sample, about 15% are singletons; the top ten hold 16%. These data were also reused for a study on T cells in Graves' hyperthyroidism and ophthalmopathy. Per that paper: Patients aged 18 to 65 had newly diagnosed hyperthyroidism that had lasted under 2 months. Blood also carried most thyroid clonotypes expanded above 0.001.

The sample in question was peripheral blood mononuclear cells (PBMCs), obtained at new diagnosis, from a patient treated with antithyroid drugs. The J gene is TRBJ2-3, the V gene TRBV6-5; no clear D. The clonotype was recovered from a woman between 25 and 40 years old with Graves disease. CDR3 protein: CASSWVGTDTQYF. DNA for the CDR3: TGTGCCAGCAGTTGGGTGGGCACAGATACGCAGTATTTT.